This note documents a single T cell receptor beta chain sequence. MiXCR was run by TCRdb on the 5' RACE reads, yielding one entry per CDR3 protein. The repertoire holds nearly 550,000 distinct CDR3 sequences, with over 15% as singletons. This sample is drawn from a study of T cells after yellow fever vaccination. Germline-derived CDR1 and CDR2 are MNHEY and SVGEGT. CDR3 length: 12 residues. Trimming took 3 bases from V and 6 from J, leaving 6 bases between them. V usage is TRBV6-2 or TRBV6-3 and J usage is TRBJ2-1; D remains ambiguous. The sequence was obtained from a man aged 25 to 40 who received the YFV17D yellow fever vaccine. Sequences were derived from PBMCs, sampled 15 days after the yellow fever booster vaccination. This chain's CDR3 is CASSYTSNEQFF. The CDR3 nucleotides read TGTGCCAGCAGTTATACTTCCAATGAGCAGTTCTTC.